Each of the 20 T cell receptor beta chains below was sequenced from the same sample in a study of blood T cell repertoires in COVID-19. Sequencing used immunoSEQ multiplex PCR; TCRdb keeps in-frame clones, though not all of them. The sample holds approximately 230,000 clones, around 84% seen once. The sequenced sample consisted of PBMCs or T cells enriched from blood (not recorded which). Receptor source: a man aged 35-49 years who had recovered from COVID-19.

As concerns this clone: The junction and the germline gene differ at one end; a read error may be behind it. V usage is TRBV6-1 and J usage is TRBJ1-1, with no clear D. The germline gives CDR1 MNHNS, CDR2 SASEGT. The CDR3 extends over 10 amino acids. The CDR3, as DNA: TGTGCCAGCAGGGAAGGGCATGCTTTCTTT. Translated, it gives CASREGHAFF.

V gene TRBV18 combines with J gene TRBJ2-3; D ambiguous. The V end was cut by 3 bases, the J end by 0 bases, with 10 bases between. CDR3 length: 15 residues. Germline V gene data show CDR1 as KGHSH and CDR2 as LQKENI. Here the CDR3 DNA reads TGTGCCAGCTCACCTCCCACTCTGAGCACAGATACGCAGTATTTT. It specifies CASSPPTLSTDTQYF.

V gene TRBV10-3 combines with J gene TRBJ2-1; 10 bases are a match to TRBD2. After removal of 2 bases from V and 7 bases from J, the junction contained 5 bases not matched to a gene. CDR3 length: 15 amino acids. CDR1 and CDR2 from the germline V gene are ENHRY and SYGVKD. CDR3 DNA sequence: TGTGCCATCAGTGAGCTGGCTAGCGGGAGTAATGAGCAGTTCTTC. Protein sequence: CAISELASGSNEQFF.

V is TRBV7-2 and J is TRBJ2-7; D perhaps matches TRBD2 (6 bases). Trimming took off 4 bases at V and 1 base at J, with 11 bases between the two ends. Germline loops: CDR1 SGHTA, CDR2 FQGNSA. The length of the CDR3 is 14 residues. The chain's CDR3 is CASSSWEVSYEQYF. The CDR3 nucleotides are TGTGCCAGCAGCTCGTGGGAGGTTTCCTACGAGCAGTACTTC.

The chain links TRBV18 to TRBJ2-5; 8 positions agree with TRBD2. CDR1 is KGHSH and CDR2 is LQKENI in the germline V gene. J lost 2 bases, V lost 3 bases, and 2 bases had no gene match. This CDR3 is 14 amino acids long. This CDR3 is CASSPTSGQETQYF. CDR3 DNA sequence: TGTGCCAGCTCACCTACTAGCGGACAAGAGACCCAGTACTTC.

This chain uses TRBV4-3 with TRBJ2-2; tentative D call: TRBD2 (5 bases). CDR3 length equals 16 residues. Trimming pared 0 bases from V and 0 bases from J, leaving 8 bases between. CDR1 LGHNA and CDR2 YSLEER come from the germline V gene. In DNA, the CDR3 is TGCGCCAGCAGCCAAGATCTGGGAGCGAACACCGGGGAGCTGTTTTTT. Amino acid sequence: CASSQDLGANTGELFF.

This rearrangement joins TRBV3-1 (or the pseudogene TRBV3-2) to TRBJ1-2, with 11 nucleotides matching TRBD1. The V and J ends lost 0 bases and 4 bases, in that order; junction bases with no gene match: 4. The CDR3 totals 16 residues. Germline V CDR1 and CDR2: LGHDT, YNNKEL (reference sequence). CDR3 amino acids: CASSQDPGQGVYGYTF. For the CDR3, the DNA is TGTGCCAGCAGCCAAGATCCGGGACAGGGGGTCTATGGCTACACCTTC.

V gene TRBV6-5 combines with J gene TRBJ1-3; D is undetermined. V lost 0 bases to trimming and J lost 7 bases, with 13 bases between them. Germline V gene lookup returns CDR1 MNHEY and CDR2 SVGAGI. This CDR3 region has 15 residues. The CDR3 is CASSYSYPGGNTIYF. The CDR3, as DNA: TGTGCCAGCAGTTACTCGTACCCAGGAGGGAACACCATATATTTT.

V is TRBV6-5 and J is TRBJ2-5; TRBD2 matches at 12 bases. This CDR3 has 14 residues. The germline V gene has CDR1 MNHEY and CDR2 SVGAGI. J lost 5 bases, V lost 11 bases, and 9 bases had no gene match. The CDR3 loop is CAASSGGAEETQYF. Written as DNA, the CDR3 is TGTGCCGCTTCTAGCGGGGGGGCCGAGGAGACCCAGTACTTC.

The chain employs TRBV5-1 and TRBJ2-7; TRBD2 aligns across 12 bases. The junction had 9 bases not matched to a gene; V was cut back by 9 bases and J by 2 bases. The germline gives CDR1 SGHRS, CDR2 YFSETQ. The length of the CDR3 is 15 residues. CDR3 amino acids: CATGPGLAGTYEQYF. CDR3 in DNA: TGCGCCACCGGCCCGGGACTAGCGGGCACCTACGAGCAGTACTTC.

The V and J genes are TRBV19 and TRBJ1-6; TRBD1 agrees at 9 bases. This CDR3 spans 16 amino acids. The V gene's germline CDR1 is LNHDA and CDR2 SQIVND (reference sequence). V gave up 4 bases and J gave up 9 bases; unmatched junction bases: 10. The CDR3 is CASSRTGERDGSPLHF. For the CDR3, the DNA is TGTGCCAGTAGTAGGACAGGGGAGAGAGATGGTTCACCCCTCCACTTT. The full variable domain, its missing parts supplied by reference TRBV19 and TRBJ1-6, is DGGITQSPKYLFRKEGQNVTLSCEQNLNHDAMYWYRQDPGQGLRLIYYSQIVNDFQKGDIAEGYSVSREKKESFPLTVTSAQKNPTAFYLCASSRTGERDGSPLHFGNGTRLTVT.

This chain uses TRBV5-6 with TRBJ2-7; D uncertain. The V gene lost 4 bases and the J gene lost 3 bases, with 14 bases spanning the gap. The germline V gene encodes CDR1 SGHDT and CDR2 YYEEEE. CDR3 length: 14 amino acids. The chain's CDR3 is CASSPADGYYEQYF. The CDR3, as DNA: TGTGCCAGCAGCCCGGCCGACGGGTACTACGAGCAGTACTTC.

The chain employs TRBV18 and TRBJ1-3, with D possibly being TRBD1 (5 bases). Germline CDR1 is KGHSH and CDR2 is LQKENI. Deletions cut 2 bases from V and 2 bases from J, with 13 bases between. The CDR3 is 16 residues long. Here the CDR3 DNA reads TGTGCCAGCTCACCAGGCCAGGGAAGGGCTGGAAACACCATATATTTT. Its protein is CASSPGQGRAGNTIYF.

The chain combines TRBV2 with TRBJ1-2, with 11 positions matching TRBD1. Trimming removed 8 bases from V and 10 bases from J; junction bases left unmatched: 6. Germline CDR1 SNHLY, CDR2 FYNNEI. The CDR3 contains 12 residues. The CDR3 spells CASDRDRGDYTF. The DNA of the CDR3 is TGTGCCAGCGACCGGGACAGGGGGGACTACACCTTC.

This clone was observed once. This sequence joins TRBV5-8 and TRBJ1-1; maybe TRBD1 (5 bases). The CDR3 is 14 amino acids. From germline, CDR1 is SGHTS and CDR2 YDEGEE. V was cut by 0 bases and J by 3 bases, with 9 bases left in between. The CDR3, as DNA: TGTGCCAGCAGCTTGGAGGGGTCGCACACTGAAGCTTTCTTT. Translation: CASSLEGSHTEAFF.

The gene calls are TRBV7-9 and TRBJ1-6; D gene unclear. This CDR3 region has 15 residues. The germline V gene has CDR1 SEHNR and CDR2 FQNEAQ (reference sequence). Trimming removed 1 base from V and 9 bases from J, with 13 bases in between. CDR3 sequence reads: CASSLDADRGSPLHF. The DNA of the CDR3 is TGTGCCAGCAGCTTAGATGCGGACCGGGGTTCACCCCTCCACTTT.

V gene TRBV7-3 combines with J gene TRBJ1-1, with D unclear. The CDR3 contains 14 residues. Germline values: CDR1 SGHTA, CDR2 FQGTGA. V lost 3 bases to trimming and J lost 4 bases, with 12 bases between them. CDR3 coding DNA: TGTGCCAGCAGCTTCCACGAGGGAGCCACTGAAGCTTTCTTT. It encodes CASSFHEGATEAFF.

The chain recombines TRBV19 with TRBJ1-5; perhaps TRBD1 as D (5 bases). The CDR3 runs 13 residues. V gave up 5 bases and J gave up 3 bases, with 8 bases separating them. CDR1 LNHDA and CDR2 SQIVND come from the germline V gene (reference sequence). CDR3 in amino acids: CASSATVNQPQHF. CDR3 coding DNA: TGTGCCAGTAGTGCGACAGTCAATCAGCCCCAGCATTTT.

CDR3 in amino acids: CSVDSGGFEQYF. In DNA, the CDR3 is TGCAGCGTTGATAGCGGGGGGTTCGAGCAGTACTTC. The genes are TRBV29-1 and TRBJ2-7; TRBD2 agrees at 10 bases. The V and J ends lost 3 bases and 6 bases, in that order; junction bases with no gene match: 2. The CDR3 spans 12 residues. Per the germline V gene, CDR1 is SQVTM and CDR2 is ANQGSEA.

This clone appeared a few times. This chain connects TRBV5-1 to TRBJ2-7; TRBD2 agrees at 8 bases. The length of the CDR3 is 14 residues. In germline, CDR1 is SGHRS, CDR2 YFSETQ. With V trimmed by 0 bases and J by 5 bases, 4 bases remained unmatched. CDR3 in DNA: TGCGCCAGCAGCTTGGTAGCGGGAAGTAACGAGCAGTACTTC. Protein product: CASSLVAGSNEQYF.